Shown below are 7 T cell receptor beta chains from a single sample sequenced in a study of cytomegalovirus exposure and HLA in healthy donors. This table comes from immunoSEQ multiplex PCR, and its TCRdb copy is limited to in-frame clones, with some not included. The data contain roughly 330,000 clones, approximately 86% of them singletons. Specimen: PBMCs. Every receptor here comes from a woman under 40 in good health and CMV-seropositive.

This chain links TRBV15 with TRBJ1-5, with 7 bases that match TRBD1. The germline CDR1 and CDR2 sequences are LNHNV and YYDKDF (reference sequence). V dropped 2 bases and J dropped 5; count of bases not matched to a gene: 6. The CDR3 loop spans 15 amino acids. CDR3: CATSRQGVLDQPQHF. The CDR3 DNA reads as TGTGCCACCAGCAGACAGGGGGTCCTTGATCAGCCCCAGCATTTT.

This clone has more than one count but fewer than ten. The chain links TRBV30 to TRBJ1-5; the D gene is possibly TRBD1 (5 bases). Trimming shortened V by 0 bases and J by 6 bases, and 9 bases separated the two germline ends. Germline V lookup: CDR1 GTSNPN, CDR2 SVGIG (reference sequence). This CDR3 has 13 amino acids. CDR3 loop: CAWSVGGGQPQHF. The CDR3, as DNA: TGTGCCTGGAGTGTTGGTGGGGGTCAGCCCCAGCATTTT.

This clone came up once. The genes are TRBV18 and TRBJ2-1; D is undetermined. CDR3 size: 14 residues. Per germline, CDR1 KGHSH and CDR2 LQKENI. Trimming stripped 2 bases from V and 7 bases from J, with 12 bases between. CDR3 residues: CASSPNLGSNEQFF. DNA for the CDR3: TGTGCCAGCTCACCAAATTTGGGGTCGAATGAGCAGTTCTTC.

This clone occurred once. The V call is TRBV9, the J call TRBJ2-1; 9 bases fit TRBD2. The length of the CDR3 is 18 residues. V was clipped by 2 bases and J by 4 bases; unmatched bases: 13. Germline lookup yields CDR1 SGDLS and CDR2 YYNGEE. Here the CDR3 reads CASSVRSRGLAQYNEQFF. CDR3 DNA: TGTGCCAGCAGCGTGAGATCCCGGGGACTAGCCCAATACAATGAGCAGTTCTTC.

This clone was counted between two and nine times. The chain links TRBV30 to TRBJ1-1, with TRBD1 matching over 8 bases. J was trimmed by 7 bases and V by 8 bases; bases with no gene match: 9. The CDR3 loop spans 12 amino acids. Germline loops: CDR1 GTSNPN, CDR2 SVGIG (reference sequence). The CDR3 here is CAGPGGRSEAFF. For the CDR3, the DNA is TGTGCCGGGCCAGGGGGCAGGAGTGAAGCTTTCTTT. The whole variable domain, remainder taken from reference TRBV30 and TRBJ1-1, is SQTIHQWPATLVQPVGSPLSLECTVEGTSNPNLYWYRQAAGRGLQLLFYSVGIGQISSEVPQNLSASRPQDRQFILSSKKLLLSDSGFYLCAGPGGRSEAFFGQGTRLTVV.

The chain joins TRBV15 to TRBJ2-5, with unresolved D. This CDR3 comprises 11 residues. Germline values: CDR1 LNHNV, CDR2 YYDKDF (reference sequence). Trimming stripped 5 bases from V and 1 base from J, with 2 bases between. CDR3 sequence reads: CATSLQETQYF. The DNA of the CDR3 is TGTGCCACCAGCCTCCAAGAGACCCAGTACTTC.

In its sample, this clone was seen once. The rearrangement links TRBV6-1 to TRBJ1-2; perhaps TRBD1 as D (6 bases). Trimming took 2 bases from V and 6 from J, leaving 22 bases between them. The CDR3 consists of 17 residues. The germline V gene has CDR1 MNHNS and CDR2 SASEGT. The CDR3 loop is CASSEPGHSSGTHGYTF. The CDR3 DNA is TGTGCCAGCAGTGAACCGGGACACTCGAGCGGGACTCATGGCTACACCTTC.